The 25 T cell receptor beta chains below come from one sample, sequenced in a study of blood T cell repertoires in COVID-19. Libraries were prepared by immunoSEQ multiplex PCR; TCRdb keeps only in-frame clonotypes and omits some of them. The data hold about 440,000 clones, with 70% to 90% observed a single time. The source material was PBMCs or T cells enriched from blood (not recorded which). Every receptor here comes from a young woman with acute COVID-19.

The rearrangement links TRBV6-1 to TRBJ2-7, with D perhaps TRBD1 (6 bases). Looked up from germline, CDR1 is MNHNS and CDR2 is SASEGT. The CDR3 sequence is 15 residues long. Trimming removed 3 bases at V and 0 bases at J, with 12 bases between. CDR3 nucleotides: TGTGCCAGCAGTGATAGGGGGTATAGCTCCTACGAGCAGTACTTC. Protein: CASSDRGYSSYEQYF.

The CDR3 spells CASSLGVRTGVGYTF. In DNA, the CDR3 is TGTGCCAGCAGCTTAGGAGTTCGGACAGGGGTTGGCTACACCTTC. The chain couples TRBV11-2 to TRBJ1-2; TRBD1 aligns across 9 bases. The germline gives CDR1 SGHAT, CDR2 FQNNGV. The V and J ends lost 1 base and 7 bases, in that order; junction bases with no gene match: 7. The CDR3 spans 15 residues.

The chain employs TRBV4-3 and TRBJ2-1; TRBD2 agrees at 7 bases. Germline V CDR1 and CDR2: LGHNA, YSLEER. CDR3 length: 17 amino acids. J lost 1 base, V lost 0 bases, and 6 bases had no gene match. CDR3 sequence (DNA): TGCGCCAGCAGCCAAGACCCCAGCGGGATTTCCTACAATGAGCAGTTCTTC. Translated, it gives CASSQDPSGISYNEQFF.

The CDR3 nucleotides read TGCAGTGCTAGCCCACGACAGAAACTGTTTTTT. It encodes CSASPRQKLFF. V usage is TRBV20-1 and J usage is TRBJ1-4; a weak D match, TRBD1 (5 bases). The CDR3 covers 11 residues. Trimming cost V 3 bases and J 11 bases, with 10 bases left between them. Germline V CDR1 and CDR2: DFQATT, SNEGSKA (reference sequence).

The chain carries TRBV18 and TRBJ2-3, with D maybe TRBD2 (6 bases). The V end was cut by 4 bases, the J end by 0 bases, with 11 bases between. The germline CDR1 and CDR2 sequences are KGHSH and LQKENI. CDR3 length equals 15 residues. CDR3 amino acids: CASSLAADSTDTQYF. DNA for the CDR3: TGTGCCAGCTCACTAGCGGCCGATAGCACAGATACGCAGTATTTT.

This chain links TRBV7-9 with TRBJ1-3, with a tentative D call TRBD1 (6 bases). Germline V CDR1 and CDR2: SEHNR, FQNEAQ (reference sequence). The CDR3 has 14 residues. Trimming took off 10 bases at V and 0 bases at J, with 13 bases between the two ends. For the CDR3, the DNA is TGTGCCACCAGGGGAGACCTCTCTGGAAACACCATATATTTT. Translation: CATRGDLSGNTIYF. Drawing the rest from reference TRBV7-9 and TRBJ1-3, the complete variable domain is DTGVSQNPRHKITKRGQNVTFRCDPISEHNRLYWYRQTLGQGPEFLTYFQNEAQLEKSRLLSDRFSAERPKGSFSTLEIQRTEQGDSAMYLCATRGDLSGNTIYFGEGSWLTVV.

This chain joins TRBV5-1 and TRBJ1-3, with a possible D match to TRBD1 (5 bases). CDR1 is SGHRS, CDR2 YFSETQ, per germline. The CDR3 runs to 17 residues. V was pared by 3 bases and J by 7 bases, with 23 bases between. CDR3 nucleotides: TGCGCCAGCAGCTACGAACCGACAGTGTTCTATGGGAACACCATATATTTT. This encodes CASSYEPTVFYGNTIYF.

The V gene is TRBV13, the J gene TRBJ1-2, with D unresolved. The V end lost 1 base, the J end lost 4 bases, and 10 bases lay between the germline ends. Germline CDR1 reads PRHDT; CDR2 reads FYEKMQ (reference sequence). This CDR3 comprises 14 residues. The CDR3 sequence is CASSLETGGYGYTF. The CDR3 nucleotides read TGTGCCAGCAGCTTAGAGACGGGAGGCTATGGCTACACCTTC.

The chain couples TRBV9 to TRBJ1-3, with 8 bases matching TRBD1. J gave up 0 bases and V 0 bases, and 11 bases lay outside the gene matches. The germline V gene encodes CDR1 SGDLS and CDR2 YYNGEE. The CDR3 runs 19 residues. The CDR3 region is CASSVATRTGLLSGNTIYF. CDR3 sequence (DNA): TGTGCCAGCAGCGTAGCTACGAGGACAGGGCTCCTCTCTGGAAACACCATATATTTT.

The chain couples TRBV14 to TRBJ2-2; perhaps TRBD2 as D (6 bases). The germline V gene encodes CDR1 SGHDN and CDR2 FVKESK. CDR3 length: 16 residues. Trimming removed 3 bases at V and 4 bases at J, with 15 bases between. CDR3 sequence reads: CASSQLLRGLTGELFF. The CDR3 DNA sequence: TGTGCCAGCAGCCAGTTACTTCGGGGACTCACCGGGGAGCTGTTTTTT. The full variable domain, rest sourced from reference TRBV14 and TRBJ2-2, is EAGVTQFPSHSVIEKGQTVTLRCDPISGHDNLYWYRRVMGKEIKFLLHFVKESKQDESGMPNNRFLAERTGGTYSTLKVQPAELEDSGVYFCASSQLLRGLTGELFFGEGSRLTVL.

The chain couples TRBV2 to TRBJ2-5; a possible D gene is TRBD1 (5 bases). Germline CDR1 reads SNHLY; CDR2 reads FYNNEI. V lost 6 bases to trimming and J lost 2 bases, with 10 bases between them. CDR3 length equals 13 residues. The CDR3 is CASSLDRQETQYF. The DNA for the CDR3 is TGTGCCAGCAGCCTAGACAGACAAGAGACCCAGTACTTC.

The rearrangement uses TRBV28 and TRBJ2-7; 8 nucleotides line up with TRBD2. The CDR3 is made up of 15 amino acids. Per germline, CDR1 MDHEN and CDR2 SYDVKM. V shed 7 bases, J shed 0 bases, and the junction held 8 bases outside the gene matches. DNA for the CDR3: TGTGCCAGCAATAAACTAGCGGCGAGCTCCTACGAGCAGTACTTC. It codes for CASNKLAASSYEQYF.

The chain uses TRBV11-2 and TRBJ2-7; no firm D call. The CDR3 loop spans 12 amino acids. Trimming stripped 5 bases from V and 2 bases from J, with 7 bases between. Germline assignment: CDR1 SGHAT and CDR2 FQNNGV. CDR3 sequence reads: CASSIHTYEQYF. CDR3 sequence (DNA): TGTGCCAGCAGCATTCACACCTACGAGCAGTACTTC.

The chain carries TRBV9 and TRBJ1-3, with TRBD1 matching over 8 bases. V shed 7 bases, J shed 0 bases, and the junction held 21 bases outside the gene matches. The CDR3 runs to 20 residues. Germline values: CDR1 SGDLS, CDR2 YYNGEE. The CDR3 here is CASAKQAPTGQGSSGNTIYF. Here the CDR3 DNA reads TGTGCCAGCGCTAAGCAAGCTCCGACCGGACAGGGCAGCTCTGGAAACACCATATATTTT. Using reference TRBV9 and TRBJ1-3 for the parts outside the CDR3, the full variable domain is DSGVTQTPKHLITATGQRVTLRCSPRSGDLSVYWYQQSLDQGLQFLIQYYNGEERAKGNILERFSAQQFPDLHSELNLSSLELGDSALYFCASAKQAPTGQGSSGNTIYFGEGSWLTVV.

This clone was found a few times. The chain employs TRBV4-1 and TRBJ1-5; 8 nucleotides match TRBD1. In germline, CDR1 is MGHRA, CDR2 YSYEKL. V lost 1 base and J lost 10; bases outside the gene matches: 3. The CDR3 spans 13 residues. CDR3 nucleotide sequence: TGCGCCAGCAGCCAAGGGACAGGGCAACCCCAGCATTTT. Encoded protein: CASSQGTGQPQHF.

The CDR3 spells CASSNGQGAIYEQYF. The CDR3 region has the DNA TGCGCCAGCAGCAACGGACAGGGGGCTATATACGAGCAGTACTTC. V usage is TRBV5-1 and J usage is TRBJ2-7; 11 nucleotides align to TRBD1. The CDR3 covers 15 residues. The germline V gene has CDR1 SGHRS and CDR2 YFSETQ. V lost 4 bases to trimming and J lost 4 bases; unmatched junction nucleotides: 7.

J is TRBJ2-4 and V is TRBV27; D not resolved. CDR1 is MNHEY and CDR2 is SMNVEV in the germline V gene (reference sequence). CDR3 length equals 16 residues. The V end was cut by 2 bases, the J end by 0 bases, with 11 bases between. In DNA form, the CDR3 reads TGTGCCAGCAGTTTAATTACAGCCCTAGCCAAAAACATTCAGTACTTC. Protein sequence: CASSLITALAKNIQYF.

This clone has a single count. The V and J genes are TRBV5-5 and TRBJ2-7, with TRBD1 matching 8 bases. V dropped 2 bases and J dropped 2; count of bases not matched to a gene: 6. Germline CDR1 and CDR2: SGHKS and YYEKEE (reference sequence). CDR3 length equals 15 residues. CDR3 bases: TGTGCCAGCAGCTTTGACAGGGGATATACCTACGAGCAGTACTTC. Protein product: CASSFDRGYTYEQYF.

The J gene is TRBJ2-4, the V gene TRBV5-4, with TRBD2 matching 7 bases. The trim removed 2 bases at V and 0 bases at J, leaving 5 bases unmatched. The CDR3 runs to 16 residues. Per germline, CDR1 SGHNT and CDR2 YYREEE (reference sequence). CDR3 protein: CASSLSGTLAKNIQYF. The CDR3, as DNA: TGTGCCAGCAGCTTAAGCGGGACTTTAGCCAAAAACATTCAGTACTTC.

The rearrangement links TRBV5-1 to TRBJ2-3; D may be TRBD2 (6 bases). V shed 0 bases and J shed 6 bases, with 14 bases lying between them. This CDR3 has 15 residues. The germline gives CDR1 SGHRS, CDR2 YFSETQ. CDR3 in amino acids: CASSLEEGYVDTQYF. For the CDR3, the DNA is TGCGCCAGCAGCTTGGAGGAGGGTTACGTCGATACGCAGTATTTT.

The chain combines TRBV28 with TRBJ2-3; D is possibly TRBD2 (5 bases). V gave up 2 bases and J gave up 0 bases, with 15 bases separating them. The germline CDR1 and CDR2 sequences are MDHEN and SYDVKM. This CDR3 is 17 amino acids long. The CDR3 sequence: CASSLATVRGSTDTQYF. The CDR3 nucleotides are TGTGCCAGCAGTTTAGCCACCGTCCGGGGAAGCACAGATACGCAGTATTTT.

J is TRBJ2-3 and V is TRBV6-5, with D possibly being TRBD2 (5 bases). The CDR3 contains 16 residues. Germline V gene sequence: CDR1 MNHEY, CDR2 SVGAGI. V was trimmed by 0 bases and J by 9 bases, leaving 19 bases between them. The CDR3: CASSYSDLAVVSTQYF. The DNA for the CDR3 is TGTGCCAGCAGTTACTCGGACCTAGCAGTTGTTTCAACGCAGTATTTT.

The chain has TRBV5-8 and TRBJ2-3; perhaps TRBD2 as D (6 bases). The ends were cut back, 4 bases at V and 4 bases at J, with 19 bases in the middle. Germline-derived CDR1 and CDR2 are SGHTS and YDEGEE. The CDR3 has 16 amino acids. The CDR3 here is CASSLYWGDPPDTQYF. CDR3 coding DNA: TGTGCCAGCAGCCTATATTGGGGGGATCCGCCAGATACGCAGTATTTT.

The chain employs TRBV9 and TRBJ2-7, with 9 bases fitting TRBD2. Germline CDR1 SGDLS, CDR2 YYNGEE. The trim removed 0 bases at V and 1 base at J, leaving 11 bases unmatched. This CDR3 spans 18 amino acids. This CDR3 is CASSVGTRTSASSYEQYF. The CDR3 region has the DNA TGTGCCAGCAGCGTAGGGACCCGGACTAGCGCAAGTTCCTACGAGCAGTACTTC.

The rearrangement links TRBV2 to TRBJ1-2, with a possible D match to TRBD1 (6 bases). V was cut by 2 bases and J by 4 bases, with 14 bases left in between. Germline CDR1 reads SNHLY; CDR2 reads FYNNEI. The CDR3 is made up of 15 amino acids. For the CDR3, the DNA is TGTGCCAGCAGTGAAAGACAGGTTTCTATCTATGGCTACACCTTC. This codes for CASSERQVSIYGYTF.